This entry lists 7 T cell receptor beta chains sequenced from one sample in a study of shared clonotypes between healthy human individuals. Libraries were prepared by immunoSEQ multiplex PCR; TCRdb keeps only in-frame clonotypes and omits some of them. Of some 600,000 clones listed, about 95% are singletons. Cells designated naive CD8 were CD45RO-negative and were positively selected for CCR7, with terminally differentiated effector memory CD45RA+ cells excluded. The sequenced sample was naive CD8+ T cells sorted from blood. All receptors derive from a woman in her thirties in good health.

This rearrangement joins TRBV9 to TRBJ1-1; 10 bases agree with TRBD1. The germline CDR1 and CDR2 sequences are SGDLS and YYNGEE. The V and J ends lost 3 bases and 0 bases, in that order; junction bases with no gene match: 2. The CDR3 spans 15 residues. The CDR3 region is CASSATGGLNTEAFF. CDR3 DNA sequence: TGTGCCAGCAGCGCGACAGGGGGCCTGAACACTGAAGCTTTCTTT. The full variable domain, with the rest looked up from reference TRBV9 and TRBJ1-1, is DSGVTQTPKHLITATGQRVTLRCSPRSGDLSVYWYQQSLDQGLQFLIQYYNGEERAKGNILERFSAQQFPDLHSELNLSSLELGDSALYFCASSATGGLNTEAFFGQGTRLTVV.

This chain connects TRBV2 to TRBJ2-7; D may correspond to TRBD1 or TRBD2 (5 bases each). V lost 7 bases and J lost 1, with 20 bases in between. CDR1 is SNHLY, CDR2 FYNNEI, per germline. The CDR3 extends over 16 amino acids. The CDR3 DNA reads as TGTGCCAGCAACCCCCTTTCCGGGACGGAATCCTACGAGCAGTACTTC. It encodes CASNPLSGTESYEQYF.

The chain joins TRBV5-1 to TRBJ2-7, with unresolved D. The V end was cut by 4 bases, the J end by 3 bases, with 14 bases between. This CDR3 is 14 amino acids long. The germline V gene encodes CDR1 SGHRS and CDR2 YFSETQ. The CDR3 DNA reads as TGCGCCAGCAGCGTTTTCCACTCTAGCTACGAGCAGTACTTC. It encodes CASSVFHSSYEQYF.

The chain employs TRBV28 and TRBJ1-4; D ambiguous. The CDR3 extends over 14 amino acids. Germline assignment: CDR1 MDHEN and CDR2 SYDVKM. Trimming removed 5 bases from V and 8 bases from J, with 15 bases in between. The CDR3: CASSPLQAGEKLFF. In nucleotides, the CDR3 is TGTGCCAGCAGTCCCCTCCAGGCGGGGGAAAAACTGTTTTTT.

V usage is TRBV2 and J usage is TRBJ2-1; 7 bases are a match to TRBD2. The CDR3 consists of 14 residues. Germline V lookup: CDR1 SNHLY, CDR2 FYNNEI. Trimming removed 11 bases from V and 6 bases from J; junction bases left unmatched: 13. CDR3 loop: CAVEGGRAPNEQFF. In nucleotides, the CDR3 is TGTGCCGTAGAAGGTGGGAGGGCCCCCAATGAGCAGTTCTTC.

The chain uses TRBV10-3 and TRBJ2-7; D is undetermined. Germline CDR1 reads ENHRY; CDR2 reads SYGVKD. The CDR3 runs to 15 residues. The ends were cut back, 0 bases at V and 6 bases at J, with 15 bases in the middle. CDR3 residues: CAISESNSFPSEQYF. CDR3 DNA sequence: TGTGCCATCAGTGAGTCGAACTCGTTTCCTAGCGAGCAGTACTTC.

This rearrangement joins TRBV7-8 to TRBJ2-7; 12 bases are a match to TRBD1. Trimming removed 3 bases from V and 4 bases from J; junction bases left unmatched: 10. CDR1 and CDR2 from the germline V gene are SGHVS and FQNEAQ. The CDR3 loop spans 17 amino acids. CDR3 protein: CASSFRDRGQEGYEQYF. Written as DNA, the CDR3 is TGTGCCAGCAGCTTCCGGGACAGGGGGCAAGAGGGGTACGAGCAGTACTTC.